These T cell receptor beta chains were read from a single sample in a study of cytomegalovirus exposure and HLA in healthy donors. Profiling relied on immunoSEQ multiplex PCR, and the TCRdb table lists in-frame clones only, not all of them. Here the sample spans some 130,000 clones, about 70% being singletons. Sequenced: PBMCs. These receptors originate from a woman aged 60-75 years in good health and CMV-seropositive. Both conserved end residues are part of each CDR3. A D gene is named only where the DNA matches it firmly. Expanded clones are given a class, and other clones once, few, many or no size at all.

TRBV27	NA	NA	TRBJ2-7	TGTGCCAGCAGTTTACCCTCCCGAAGGGACAACCTCTACGAGCAGTACTTC	CASSLPSRRDNLYEQYF
TRBV7-9	NA	TRBD1	TRBJ2-1	TGTGCCAGCAGCCGGACAGGGTTGGGGAACAATGAGCAGTTCTTC	CASSRTGLGNNEQFF
TRBV7-9	few	TRBD1	TRBJ2-5	TGTGCCAGCAGCTTCCGGGACAGGGGCCAAGAGACCCAGTACTTC	CASSFRDRGQETQYF
TRBV4-1	few	TRBD2	TRBJ2-3	TGCGCCAGCAGCCAAGGTTGGGGGGGGTCAGAGAATACGCAGTATTTT	CASSQGWGGSENTQYF
TRBV30	NA	TRBD1	TRBJ2-4	TGTGCCTGGGCTCGGGACAGTAACATTCAGTACTTC	CAWARDSNIQYF
TRBV6-1	NA	NA	TRBJ1-3	TGTGCCAGCAGTGAAGCTGACAGCGGGGGAAACACCATATATTTT	CASSEADSGGNTIYF
TRBV2	NA	TRBD1	TRBJ1-3	TGTGCCAGCAGTGGGACAGGGAGGATTTCTGGAAACACCATATATTTT	CASSGTGRISGNTIYF
TRBV29-1	few	NA	TRBJ1-1	TGCAGCGTTGAGGGAAAAGGGGGACCTGAAGCTTTCTTT	CSVEGKGGPEAFF
TRBV14	NA	TRBD1	TRBJ1-2	TGTGCCAGCAGCCGACAGGGGGCCGGCTATGGCTACACCTTC	CASSRQGAGYGYTF
TRBV5-4	few	TRBD1	TRBJ2-5	TGTGCCAGCAGCCAACAGGGGGCTTTAGAGACCCAGTACTTC	CASSQQGALETQYF
TRBV7-2	few	TRBD2	TRBJ2-1	TGTGCCAGCAGCTCCAGGACTAGCGTCTACAATGAGCAGTTCTTC	CASSSRTSVYNEQFF
TRBV21-1	NA	NA	TRBJ1-2	TGTGCCAGCAGCGAAGGTGGGACAGTCTATGGCTACACCTTC	CASSEGGTVYGYTF
TRBV25-1	NA	TRBD2	TRBJ2-7	TGTGCCAGCAGTGCGCCGGGACTAGCGGGGACCTACGAGCAGTACTTC	CASSAPGLAGTYEQYF
TRBV29-1	NA	NA	TRBJ1-4	TGCAGCGTTCGATCCCCCGGTAATGAAAAACTGTTTTTT	CSVRSPGNEKLFF
TRBV28	NA	NA	TRBJ2-2	TGTGCCAGCAGTTCTAGAACCGGGGAGCTGTTTTTT	CASSSRTGELFF
TRBV28	NA	NA	TRBJ1-2	TGTGCCAGCAGGTCATACGACGTAGGAGTACTAGGCTACACCTTC	CASRSYDVGVLGYTF
TRBV5-1	once	NA	TRBJ2-1	TGCGCCAGCAGCTTGGGCCAGGCGAAAAATGAGCAGTTCTTC	CASSLGQAKNEQFF
TRBV12-5	few	NA	TRBJ2-7	TGTGCTAGTGGTTTTGTTGGGCTCATGGCAGGGTGGACCTACGAGCAGTACTTC	CASGFVGLMAGWTYEQYF
TRBV18	NA	NA	TRBJ1-5	TGTGCCAGCTCACCAGAAGCTTATAGCAATCAGCCCCAGCATTTT	CASSPEAYSNQPQHF
TRBV2	NA	TRBD1	TRBJ1-5	TGTGCCAGCAGTGAATATCAGGGGGAGCAGCCCCAGCATTTT	CASSEYQGEQPQHF
TRBV5-4	NA	TRBD1	TRBJ2-5	TGTGCCAGCAGCCGGGACAGGCAAGAGACCCAGTACTTC	CASSRDRQETQYF
TRBV2	NA	TRBD2	TRBJ2-3	TGTGCCAGCAGTGAAGGCGGGAGGGCCGTGAATACGCAGTATTTT	CASSEGGRAVNTQYF
TRBV6-1	NA	NA	TRBJ1-5	TGTGCCAGCAGGGCAGGGGTTACTAATCAGCCCCAGCATTTT	CASRAGVTNQPQHF
TRBV30	once	TRBD1	TRBJ1-2	TGTGCCTGGTCCGACAGGGGGCGGTGGAACTATGGCTACACCTTC	CAWSDRGRWNYGYTF
TRBV19	NA	TRBD1	TRBJ1-2	TGTGCCAGTAGTACAGGGGGCTATGGCTACACCTTC	CASSTGGYGYTF
TRBV28	NA	NA	TRBJ2-2	TGTGCCAGCAGTTTGCGTACCGCGAACACCGGGGAGCTGTTTTTT	CASSLRTANTGELFF
TRBV9	NA	NA	TRBJ1-1	TGTGCCAGCAGCGTAGGACCTGGTGAGGACACTGAAGCTTTCTTT	CASSVGPGEDTEAFF
TRBV2	NA	TRBD1	TRBJ1-1	TGTGCCAGCAGAGCCGGGACAGGACGCGGGAACACTGAAGCTTTCTTT	CASRAGTGRGNTEAFF
TRBV30	NA	NA	TRBJ1-2	TGTGCCTGGAGTGTAGGGGCGGCCTATGGCTACACCTTC	CAWSVGAAYGYTF
TRBV7-9	NA	TRBD2	TRBJ2-1	TGTGCCAGCAGCCCCTCTAGCGGGAGTTCCTACAATGAGCAGTTCTTC	CASSPSSGSSYNEQFF
TRBV19	many	TRBD2	TRBJ2-3	TGTGCCAGTACCCCCCGGGCTAGCGGGACGACAGATACGCAGTATTTT	CASTPRASGTTDTQYF
TRBV7-7	NA	NA	TRBJ1-1	TGTGCTAGCAGTCGGAGGATGAACACTGAAGCTTTCTTT	CASSRRMNTEAFF
TRBV10-2	NA	NA	TRBJ1-2	TGCGCCAGCAGTGAGGGCGGCAGGGGAAGTGGCTACACCTTC	CASSEGGRGSGYTF
TRBV6-6	NA	NA	TRBJ2-7	TGTGCCAGCGGGCGACAGGAGCTCTACGAGCAGTACTTC	CASGRQELYEQYF
TRBV2	NA	NA	TRBJ1-1	TGTGCCAGCGTACTCTTAGCAGGGGACACTGAAGCTTTCTTT	CASVLLAGDTEAFF
TRBV19	NA	NA	TRBJ1-1	TGTGCCAGTAGAAACCCCGGGAGCCAGCACACTGAAGCTTTCTTT	CASRNPGSQHTEAFF
TRBV2	NA	NA	TRBJ2-7	TGTGCCAGCAGCAGAGAGATACAGGGATCCTTGAACGAGCAGTACTTC	CASSREIQGSLNEQYF
TRBV6-6	NA	TRBD1	TRBJ1-5	TGTGCCAGCAGTCCAGGGGGCAATAGCAATCAGCCCCAGCATTTT	CASSPGGNSNQPQHF
TRBV5-4	NA	NA	TRBJ1-1	TGTGCCAGCAGCTGGGACAAGAACACTGAAGCTTTCTTT	CASSWDKNTEAFF
TRBV7-2	NA	TRBD2	TRBJ2-1	TGTGCCAGCAGCTTAGCGGGAGGGAACAATGAGCAGTTCTTC	CASSLAGGNNEQFF
TRBV5-4	many	NA	TRBJ2-6	TGTGCCAGCAGCCCAGGGTCCCGTGGGGCCAACGTCCTGACTTTC	CASSPGSRGANVLTF
TRBV28	NA	TRBD1	TRBJ2-1	TGTGCCAGCAGTTTTCCCGGGACAGCCTACAATGAGCAGTTCTTC	CASSFPGTAYNEQFF
TRBV19	NA	NA	TRBJ1-1	TGTGCCAGTAGTATTGGGGCCCGTAACGAGGAAGCTTTCTTT	CASSIGARNEEAFF
TRBV19	NA	TRBD1	TRBJ1-1	TGTGCCAGTAGTAGACAGGGGATGGCCACTGAAGCTTTCTTT	CASSRQGMATEAFF
TRBV7-8	few	TRBD1	TRBJ1-1	TGTGCCAGCAGCTTCCTAAGGACAGGCCTGGCCGAAGCTTTCTTT	CASSFLRTGLAEAFF
TRBV27	NA	NA	TRBJ2-6	TGTGCCAGCAGCAAGGGGCAGGGGCCTTCTGGGGCCAACGTCCTGACTTTC	CASSKGQGPSGANVLTF
TRBV19	once	NA	TRBJ1-1	TGTGCCAGTAGTACCGTACAGGGCACTGAAGCTTTCTTT	CASSTVQGTEAFF
TRBV9	NA	NA	TRBJ2-1	TGTGCCAGCAGCGTTTCCCCGACAGGCTACAATGAGCAGTTCTTC	CASSVSPTGYNEQFF
TRBV2	NA	NA	TRBJ2-3	TGTGCCAGCAGTGGAACAGGGTTGAGCACAGATACGCAGTATTTT	CASSGTGLSTDTQYF
TRBV6-5	NA	NA	TRBJ1-1	TGTGCCAGCAGTTACTCGCGGAACACTGAAGCTTTCTTT	CASSYSRNTEAFF
TRBV9	NA	TRBD2	TRBJ2-7	TGTGCCAGCAGCGCGGGACTAGCGGGAGCAGCCTACGAGCAGTACTTC	CASSAGLAGAAYEQYF